The entry below gives a single T cell receptor beta chain sequence along with its context. Its specific antigen is unknown. The sample holds no much larger clone one base away, and base qualities are not on file. These data come from a study of blood T cells in healthy people across ages (dated by TCRdb to between 2015 and 2016). Concerning the study at large: In model experiments, roughly one uniquely barcoded TCR beta cDNA molecule per two T cells was captured by template switching. The donors were divided into four age groups: young (average roughly 17 years), middle-aged (approximately 39), aged (approximately 62) and long-lived (roughly 86). The study measured age-related changes in TCR beta repertoire diversity using deep sequencing normalized with unique cDNA molecular identifiers. Donors of different ages were randomly distributed across sequencing lanes to avoid experimental bias. Two additional independent replicas of 1 million unique cDNA reads from the same blood draw were analyzed for two donors (one aged 18 to 30 and one aged 80 or older). Here is what the overall study found, with its caveats: As age increased, observed TCR beta diversity per million T cells dropped in a roughly linear way, and a significant reduction was already evident by age around 41. Since profiling was done on bulk unsorted PBMCs, naive and antigen-experienced compartments could not be conclusively compared. Total diversity estimates from one million sequenced T cells were considered lower bounds and underestimates. Because donor CMV infection status was unknown, age-related changes in expanded clonotypes were potentially confounded. There was a strong correlation between observed TCR beta diversity and the percentage of naive T cells measured by flow cytometry. Compared with the aged group, the long-lived group had more naive CD4+ T cells, fewer expanded clones and increased TCR diversity, a pattern suggesting age selection.

The donors were roughly 40 Caucasian individuals from Russia, aged 6 to 90 years, who were systemically healthy. Approximately 10 milliliters of peripheral blood were collected from each donor into EDTA-treated Vacutainer tubes. Ficoll-Paque density-gradient centrifugation was used to isolate PBMCs, with at least 7 million per sample. Total RNA was extracted from PBMCs with Trizol reagent, with at least 5 micrograms obtained per sample. For every donor, an aliquot of PBMCs went through flow cytometry to measure the percentages of naive CD45RAhigh/CD27high T cells. The library was built by means of 5' RACE. Instrument used: Illumina HiSeq 2500. The second PCR ran for about 7 to 11 cycles and used a J-beta primer mix along with a sample-barcoded 5' primer. A unique molecular identifier was introduced onto each TCR beta cDNA molecule by a template-switch 5' adaptor carrying 12 random nucleotides. Each sample yielded at least 3 million CDR3-containing paired-end reads. All of the RNA was converted into first-strand cDNA using the Mint cDNA synthesis kit, with a TRBC-specific oligonucleotide serving as the primer. Following uracil-DNA glycosylase treatment, all cDNA underwent a first 18-cycle PCR with the universal primers M1SS and BC2_uni_R. For the original study's pipeline: Normalization of each sample was performed by random selection of 1 million high-quality reads, each carrying a distinct molecular identifier. Reads with shared molecular identifiers were discarded instead of being binned into consensus sequences. MiTCR, with a Q25 quality threshold and the strictest error-elimination algorithm, was used for CDR3 identification, clonotype clustering and error correction. A nonparametric unseen species model using Euler transformation provided a lower-bound estimate of total TCR beta diversity. Clones were called with MiXCR by TCRdb after fastp trimmed the public reads at Q25, and only in-frame beta chains were retained. Each record represents a unique CDR3 protein, reported with the most common genes and DNA among its rows. The V and J calls follow TCRdb's processing rather than the paper's. In all, the sample holds hundreds of thousands of distinct CDR3 sequences, and 55% to 75% of those were seen once. The ten most abundant clones make up roughly 22% of the sample.

This receptor was taken from a man between 25 and 39 years old in good health. Sequencing input: blood.

The CDR3 amino acid sequence is: CASSYFPGLADEQYF. The DNA sequence is given as TGTGCCAGCAGTTACTTCCCGGGACTAGCGGACGAGCAGTACTTC. In this chain, TRBV6-5 is recombined with TRBJ2-7, with 11 bases matching TRBD2. V and J are trimmed by 1 base and 5 bases, and the gene matches miss 4 bases of the junction. From cysteine to phenylalanine, the CDR3 is 15 amino acids long. The CDR3 DNA has 45 bases and is translated from base 1. Looking up the germline V gene yields CDR1 MNHEY and CDR2 SVGAGI.